This T cell receptor beta chain was profiled in a study of cytomegalovirus exposure and HLA in healthy donors. General observations from the study: The classifier reportedly diagnosed cytomegalovirus status with high specificity and sensitivity. Most TCR sequences were uncommon, yet certain public TCRs appeared in many donors. The study flagged approximately 180 TCR beta chains as cytomegalovirus-associated.

The donors were members of the validation cohort, which comprised 90 to 150 subjects and was separate from the first cohort of around 700 subjects. In regard to this clone: Antigen: not known.

Germline V lookup: CDR1 LNHDA, CDR2 SQIVND (reference sequence). V dropped 4 bases and J dropped 1; count of bases not matched to a gene: 9. The CDR3 loop spans 17 amino acids. Assay: immunoSEQ multiplex PCR; the TCRdb copy retains only in-frame clones and omits some. The sample yields about 140,000 clones, just under 85% seen once. Material for sequencing was PBMCs. The chain joins TRBV19 to TRBJ1-5; 8 nucleotides agree with TRBD1. This TCR was recovered from a man younger than 40 in good health and CMV-seropositive. CDR3 nucleotide sequence: TGTGCCAGTAGTAACGCCCGACAGGGGTCGAGCAATCAGCCCCAGCATTTT. Translating it yields CASSNARQGSSNQPQHF.